This record covers a single TCR beta chain. Its antigen remains undetermined. No base quality information exists; no much larger clone differs at one position. This specimen comes from a study of T-cell memory formation after mild COVID-19 (dated by TCRdb to about 2021). The study in broad terms: Most TCR sequence clusters were specific to one of the two donors. In two donors, T-cell clones that expanded and contracted after mild COVID-19 were followed by sequencing TCRalpha and TCRbeta repertoires longitudinally. Two young, previously healthy adult volunteers, one female and one male, were included in the cohort. Paper-wide results and their limitations: Clones contracting from day 15 to 85 had balanced CD4/CD8 phenotypes, while a second wave expanding from day 15 to 37 was biased towards CD4+. Contracting CD4+ clones were found mainly in CM and EM memory subsets, while CD8+ clones were enriched in EMRA. Only a couple of mild cases were covered by the study, and larger cohorts that include severe cases with pre-infection samples were considered necessary. SARS-CoV-2 specificity was not confirmed for the second-wave clones peaking on day 37. The detection of some responding clones in pre-infection memory suggests that pre-existing cross-reactive memory T cells joined the SARS-CoV-2 response.

The sequencing machine was an Illumina NovaSeq 6000. Using 5'RACE with constant-segment primers, TCRalpha and TCRbeta cDNA libraries were constructed, with sample barcodes and unique molecular identifiers added in the process. RNA was extracted from every sample with Trizol reagent. Libraries were amplified in two PCR steps, with a second sample barcode and Illumina TruSeq adapters added in the second step. Libraries were sequenced on an Illumina NovaSeq with 2 x 150 bp paired-end reads. As for the original processing: The reads were demultiplexed and collapsed into UMI-guided consensus sequences using migec v1.2.7. Using mixcr v2.1.11, UMI consensuses were aligned to TRA and TRB V and J templates and then assembled into clonotypes. A clonotype was counted as expanded or contracted only when both edgeR and NoisET called the clonotype significant, with the noise models trained on biological replicates. For edgeR calls, the cutoffs were a false discovery rate-adjusted p below 0.01 and a log2 fold-change threshold of 1. As an exploratory analysis of dynamics, PCA with hierarchical clustering was applied to max-normalized trajectories of the 1000 most abundant clonotypes. Separately sequenced CD4+ and CD8+ repertoires were used to assign a CD4 or CD8 phenotype to each responding clone. The public reads were quality trimmed at Q25 with fastp and then assembled into clones with MiXCR by TCRdb, keeping productive beta chains. When rows share a CDR3 protein, they turn into one entry using the most common DNA and genes. For this entry, the V and J calls and clone size follow TCRdb and not the study's own pipeline. The sample table lists tens of thousands of distinct CDR3 sequences, around 6.1% of them with a count of one. Together, the top ten hold under 0.95% of the sample.

PBMCs were isolated by Ficoll-Paque density gradient centrifugation. This receptor was obtained from an adult who had mild COVID-19 (a few samples of this study predate the infection). The sample titles of this study are shuffled in the database, so cell type and time point are left out. Sequencing was performed on PBMCs or a T cell subset sorted from them (not recorded which).

The bases are TGCGCCAGCAGCTTTAACGGGATTACAACCGGGGAGCTGTTTTTT. Translated, this is CASSFNGITTGELFF. This chain is built from TRBV5-1 and TRBJ2-2, with TRBD2 tentatively as D gene (5 bases match). The trim is 2 bases for V and 5 bases for J, with a gap of 13 bases between the germline ends. Inclusive of the bounding cysteine and phenylalanine, the CDR3 is 15 residues long. Just the 45-base CDR3 DNA is kept, in frame starting at base 1. The germline V gene provides CDR1 SGHRS and CDR2 YFSETQ.